This T cell receptor (beta chain) was observed in a study of regulatory T cells in long-lasting Graves disease. Germline V gene lookup returns CDR1 PRHDT and CDR2 FYEKMQ (reference sequence). The V end was cut by 2 bases, the J end by 1 base, with 14 bases between. The CDR3 has 16 residues. The time point denotes: persistent/refractory GD, antithyroid drugs over 5 years with positive TRAb. There was RNA extracted from PBMCs, and the TCR library was made from it. This clonotype occurred a few times. According to the study, TCR beta libraries were built with iRepertoire HTBI primers and CDR3-region Arm-PCR. TCRdb analysed the multiplex PCR reads with MiXCR anew, one entry per CDR3 protein. The sample includes roughly 700,000 distinct CDR3 sequences, approximately 31% of them seen just once.

The V call is TRBV13, the J call TRBJ2-5; D might be TRBD1 (6 bases). The material sequenced was peripheral blood mononuclear cells (PBMCs), taken when the disease was refractory, from a patient treated with antithyroid drugs. The sequence was obtained from a female donor with Graves disease. The chain's CDR3 is CASSLQGSESQETQYF. Here the CDR3 DNA reads TGTGCCAGCAGCTTACAGGGGTCTGAAAGCCAAGAGACCCAGTACTTC.